Listed here are 8 T cell receptor beta chains from one sample, sequenced in a study of CD8 T cells in Susac syndrome. Reverse transcription used about 0.45 to 1 ug RNA and random hexamers. One entry per CDR3 protein, called by TCRdb with MiXCR from the immunoSEQ multiplex PCR reads. The data contain some 180,000 distinct CDR3 sequences, approximately 94% of them singletons. The sample taken for sequencing was CD4+ T cells from PBMCs. The receptors here all came from a human donor in good health.

J is TRBJ1-5 and V is TRBV19, with D maybe TRBD1 (5 bases). CDR1 LNHDA and CDR2 SQIVND come from the germline V gene (reference sequence). The CDR3 runs 15 residues. Trimming removed 4 bases at V and 0 bases at J, with 10 bases between. CDR3 nucleotide sequence: TGTGCCAGTAGTAGCAGGGTGAATAGCAATCAGCCCCAGCATTTT. Its protein is CASSSRVNSNQPQHF.

This chain connects TRBV20-1 to TRBJ1-2; D is unclear. V was pared by 7 bases and J by 7 bases, with 22 bases between. In germline, CDR1 is DFQATT, CDR2 SNEGSKA (reference sequence). The CDR3 is 14 amino acids. The CDR3 loop is CSGNRDNLSGGYTF. For the CDR3, the DNA is TGCAGTGGTAACCGTGACAACCTGAGCGGTGGCTACACCTTC.

V usage is TRBV29-1 and J usage is TRBJ2-2, with unresolved D. Germline V lookup: CDR1 SQVTM, CDR2 ANQGSEA. This CDR3 spans 15 amino acids. Trimming stripped 5 bases from V and 0 bases from J, with 13 bases between. CDR3: CSVRTLHANTGELFF. DNA of the CDR3: TGCAGCGTTCGGACCTTACACGCGAACACCGGGGAGCTGTTTTTT.

V is TRBV2 and J is TRBJ1-1; D is unresolved. Trimming removed 11 bases from V and 0 bases from J, with 16 bases in between. The germline gives CDR1 SNHLY, CDR2 FYNNEI. The CDR3 has 14 amino acids. The CDR3 DNA follows: TGTGCCGGCAAGAGGAGACACCTGAACACTGAAGCTTTCTTT. It yields the protein CAGKRRHLNTEAFF.

The chain employs TRBV7-3 and TRBJ2-6, with D perhaps TRBD1 (6 bases). The CDR3 runs to 17 residues. Trimming left V 3 bases short and J 2 bases short, with 14 bases between. CDR1 SGHTA and CDR2 FQGTGA come from the germline V gene. CDR3 bases: TGTGCCAGCAGCTTCAGGACAGTAGTACCTGGGGCCAACGTCCTGACTTTC. Translation: CASSFRTVVPGANVLTF.

This chain connects TRBV20-1 to TRBJ2-4; unclear D gene. Germline values: CDR1 DFQATT, CDR2 SNEGSKA (reference sequence). V was cut by 2 bases and J by 7 bases, with 9 bases left in between. The CDR3 length is 12 residues. CDR3 amino acids: CSARIHLNIQYF. For the CDR3, the DNA is TGCAGTGCTAGAATTCACCTCAACATTCAGTACTTC.

The CDR3 loop is CSARRSLNTEAFF. DNA of the CDR3: TGCAGTGCTAGGCGGTCCTTGAACACTGAAGCTTTCTTT. V gene TRBV20-1 combines with J gene TRBJ1-1; D is unresolved. V gave up 3 bases and J gave up 0 bases, with 8 bases separating them. This CDR3 is 13 amino acids long. In germline, CDR1 is DFQATT, CDR2 SNEGSKA (reference sequence).

The rearrangement links TRBV7-9 to TRBJ1-2; D not resolved. V shed 4 bases and J shed 7 bases, with 16 bases lying between them. Germline lookup yields CDR1 SEHNR and CDR2 FQNEAQ (reference sequence). The CDR3 consists of 14 residues. The CDR3 sequence is CASSSSGDLGGYTF. CDR3 DNA: TGTGCCAGCAGCTCGAGTGGGGATTTGGGTGGCTACACCTTC.